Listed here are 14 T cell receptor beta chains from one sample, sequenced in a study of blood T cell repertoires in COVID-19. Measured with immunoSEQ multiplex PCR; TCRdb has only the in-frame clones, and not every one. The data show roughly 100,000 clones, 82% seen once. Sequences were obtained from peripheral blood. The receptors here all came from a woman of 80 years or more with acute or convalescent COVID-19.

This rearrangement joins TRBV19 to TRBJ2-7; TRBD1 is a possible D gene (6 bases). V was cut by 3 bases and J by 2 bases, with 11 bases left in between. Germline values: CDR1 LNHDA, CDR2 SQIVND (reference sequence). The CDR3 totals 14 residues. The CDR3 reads CASSIRGTTYEQYF. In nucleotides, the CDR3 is TGTGCCAGTAGTATCAGGGGTACTACCTACGAGCAGTACTTC.

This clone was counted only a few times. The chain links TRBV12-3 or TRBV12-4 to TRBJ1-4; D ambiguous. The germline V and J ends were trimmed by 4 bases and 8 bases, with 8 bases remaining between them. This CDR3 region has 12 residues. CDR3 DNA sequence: TGTGCCAGCAGTTACAGCCTCGAAAAACTGTTTTTT. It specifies CASSYSLEKLFF.

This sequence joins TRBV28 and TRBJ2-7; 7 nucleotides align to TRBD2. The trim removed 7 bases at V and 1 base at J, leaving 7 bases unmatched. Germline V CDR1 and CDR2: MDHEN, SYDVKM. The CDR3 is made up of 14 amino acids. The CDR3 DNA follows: TGTGCCAGCACCCCGCTTAGCGGGTCCTACGAGCAGTACTTC. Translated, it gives CASTPLSGSYEQYF.

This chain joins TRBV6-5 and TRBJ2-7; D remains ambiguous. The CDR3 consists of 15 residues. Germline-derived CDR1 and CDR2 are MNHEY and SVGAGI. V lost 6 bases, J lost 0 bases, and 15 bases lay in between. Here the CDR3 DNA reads TGTGCCAGCAGCTCCGCCAGCTGGAGCTCCTACGAGCAGTACTTC. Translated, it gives CASSSASWSSYEQYF.

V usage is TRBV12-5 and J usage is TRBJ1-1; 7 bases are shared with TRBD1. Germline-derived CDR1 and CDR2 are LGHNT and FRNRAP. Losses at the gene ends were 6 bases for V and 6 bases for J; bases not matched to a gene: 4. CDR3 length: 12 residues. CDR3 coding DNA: TGTGCTAGTGGACAGACAGGGTCTGAAGCTTTCTTT. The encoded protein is CASGQTGSEAFF.

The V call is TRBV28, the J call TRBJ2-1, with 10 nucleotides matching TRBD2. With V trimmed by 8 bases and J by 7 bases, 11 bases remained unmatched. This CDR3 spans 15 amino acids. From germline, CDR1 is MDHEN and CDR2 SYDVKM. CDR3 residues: CASEVLASGGNEQFF. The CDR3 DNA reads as TGTGCCAGCGAAGTTTTGGCTAGCGGGGGTAATGAGCAGTTCTTC. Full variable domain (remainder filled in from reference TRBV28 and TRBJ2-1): DVKVTQSSRYLVKRTGEKVFLECVQDMDHENMFWYRQDPGLGLRLIYFSYDVKMKEKGDIPEGYSVSREKKERFSLILESASTNQTSMYLCASEVLASGGNEQFFGPGTRLTVL.

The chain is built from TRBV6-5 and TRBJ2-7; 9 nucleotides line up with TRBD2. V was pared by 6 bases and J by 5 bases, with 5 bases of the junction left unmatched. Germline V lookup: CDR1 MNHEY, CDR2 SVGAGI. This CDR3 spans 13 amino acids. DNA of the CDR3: TGTGCCAGCAGGAATAGCGGGAGTAACGAGCAGTACGTC. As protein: CASRNSGSNEQYV.

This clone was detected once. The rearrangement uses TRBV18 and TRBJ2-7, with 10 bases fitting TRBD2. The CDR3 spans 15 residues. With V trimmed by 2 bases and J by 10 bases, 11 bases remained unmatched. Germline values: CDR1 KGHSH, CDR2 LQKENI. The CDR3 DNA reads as TGTGCCAGCTCACCAGGGGGACTAGCGCAATCTTTCCAGTACGTC. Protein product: CASSPGGLAQSFQYV.

The CDR3 region is CASSQNYEQYF. As DNA, the CDR3 is TGTGCCAGCAGTCAAAACTACGAGCAGTACTTC. V and J are TRBV28 and TRBJ2-7; D remains ambiguous. V lost 5 bases and J 3 bases, leaving 5 bases between the germline ends. The CDR3 is made up of 11 amino acids. Germline V gene sequence: CDR1 MDHEN, CDR2 SYDVKM.

Written as DNA, the CDR3 is TGTGCCCTCCAGGACTGTTCCTACGAGCAGTACGTC. It codes for CALQDCSYEQYV. This rearrangement joins TRBV27 to TRBJ2-7, with a weak D call TRBD2 (5 bases). Trimming took off 11 bases at V and 1 base at J, with 12 bases between the two ends. The CDR3 is 12 residues long. The germline V gene has CDR1 MNHEY and CDR2 SMNVEV (reference sequence).

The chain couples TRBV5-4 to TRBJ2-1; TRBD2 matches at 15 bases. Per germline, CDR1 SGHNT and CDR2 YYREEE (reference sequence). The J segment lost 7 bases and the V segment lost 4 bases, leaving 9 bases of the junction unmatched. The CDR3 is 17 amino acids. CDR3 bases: TGTGCCAGCAGCCACTCCGCCGGGACTAGCGGGAGGAATGAGCAGTTCTTC. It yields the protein CASSHSAGTSGRNEQFF.

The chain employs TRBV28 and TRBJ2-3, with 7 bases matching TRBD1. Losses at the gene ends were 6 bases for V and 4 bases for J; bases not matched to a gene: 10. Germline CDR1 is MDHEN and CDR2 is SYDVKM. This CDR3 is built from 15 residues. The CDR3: CASSTPDRRADTQYF. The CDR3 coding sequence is TGTGCCAGCAGCACCCCGGACAGGCGCGCAGATACGCAGTATTTT. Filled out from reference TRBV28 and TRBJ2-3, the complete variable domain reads DVKVTQSSRYLVKRTGEKVFLECVQDMDHENMFWYRQDPGLGLRLIYFSYDVKMKEKGDIPEGYSVSREKKERFSLILESASTNQTSMYLCASSTPDRRADTQYFGPGTRLTVL.

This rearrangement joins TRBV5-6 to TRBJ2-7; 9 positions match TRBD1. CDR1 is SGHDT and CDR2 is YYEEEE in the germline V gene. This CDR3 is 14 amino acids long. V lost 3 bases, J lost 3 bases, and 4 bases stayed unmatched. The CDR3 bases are TGTGCCAGCAGCTGGGGACAGGGTTACTACGAGCAGTACTTC. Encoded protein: CASSWGQGYYEQYF.

The CDR3 is CASSLSGTYEQYF. In nucleotides, the CDR3 is TGTGCCAGCAGCTTGTCAGGGACCTACGAGCAGTACTTC. The chain links TRBV5-8 to TRBJ2-7, with D maybe TRBD1 (5 bases). Per the germline V gene, CDR1 is SGHTS and CDR2 is YDEGEE. V was shortened by 1 base and J by 2 bases, with 7 bases between the two germline ends. There are 13 residues in the CDR3.